This TCR beta chain was sequenced for a study of cytomegalovirus exposure and HLA in healthy donors. Findings of the study overall: In a later analysis, TCR beta V- and J-gene trimming showed a link to a missense DCLRE1C variant.

The PCR had 60 Vbeta and 13 Jbeta primers. Assay used: immunoSEQ multiplex PCR; TCRdb lists only in-frame clones, some missing. The sample holds roughly 100,000 clones, about 80% seen once. About this clone: Its target is not known.

The CDR3 totals 14 residues. Trimming pared 4 bases from V and 5 bases from J, leaving 14 bases between. Germline-derived CDR1 and CDR2 are MNHEY and SVGAGI. The sequencing input was PBMCs. V gene TRBV6-5 combines with J gene TRBJ2-5; weak D call: TRBD2 (6 bases). This clonotype was obtained from a woman aged 40 to 50 in good health and CMV-seronegative. CDR3 residues: CASSFPGEMETQYF. For the CDR3, the DNA is TGTGCCAGCAGTTTCCCGGGGGAGATGGAGACCCAGTACTTC.